Listed here are 16 T cell receptor beta chains from one sample, sequenced in a study of regulatory T cells in long-lasting Graves disease. With iRepertoire HTBI primers and Arm-PCR of CDR3 regions, TCR beta libraries were built. MiXCR, applied by TCRdb to the multiplex PCR reads, yields one record per CDR3 protein. The sample has roughly 700,000 distinct CDR3 sequences, about 32% seen once. This sample's time point: persistent/refractory GD, antithyroid drugs over 5 years with positive TRAb. Following extraction of RNA from PBMCs, that RNA was used to make the TCR library. This material consisted of peripheral blood mononuclear cells (PBMCs), taken when the disease was refractory, from a patient treated with antithyroid drugs. These receptors were obtained from a female donor with Graves disease.

The chain is built from TRBV19 and TRBJ2-5, with 8 bases aligning to TRBD1. Germline CDR1 reads LNHDA; CDR2 reads SQIVND (reference sequence). CDR3 length: 15 amino acids. After removal of 5 bases from V and 0 bases from J, the junction contained 5 bases not matched to a gene. The CDR3 DNA is TGTGCCAGTAGTTCCTGGACAGGGAACCAAGAGACCCAGTACTTC. Its translation: CASSSWTGNQETQYF.

The V and J genes are TRBV7-9 and TRBJ1-4; weak D call: TRBD1 (6 bases). Germline V lookup: CDR1 SEHNR, CDR2 FQNEAQ (reference sequence). V lost 2 bases to trimming and J lost 2 bases, with 9 bases between them. This CDR3 is built from 15 residues. The CDR3 spells CASSLSDRTNEKLFF. The CDR3 nucleotides are TGTGCCAGCAGCTTATCTGACAGGACTAATGAAAAACTGTTTTTT. Combining the CDR3 with reference TRBV7-9 and TRBJ1-4 gives the whole variable domain DTGVSQNPRHKITKRGQNVTFRCDPISEHNRLYWYRQTLGQGPEFLTYFQNEAQLEKSRLLSDRFSAERPKGSFSTLEIQRTEQGDSAMYLCASSLSDRTNEKLFFGSGTQLSVL.

This clonotype has just a few counts. CDR3 sequence reads: CATSREGGAGQPQHF. The DNA for the CDR3 is TGTGCCACCAGCAGAGAGGGGGGGGCCGGTCAGCCCCAGCATTTT. The chain combines TRBV15 with TRBJ1-5; tentative D call: TRBD1 (6 bases). V was cut by 0 bases and J by 6 bases, with 12 bases left in between. CDR3 length equals 15 residues. CDR1 and CDR2 from the germline V gene are LNHNV and YYDKDF (reference sequence).

The table lists this clonotype with a few counts. The rearrangement joins TRBV13 to TRBJ2-5, with D possibly being TRBD2 (6 bases). Germline values: CDR1 PRHDT, CDR2 FYEKMQ (reference sequence). V was clipped by 2 bases and J by 2 bases, with 12 bases between them. This CDR3 region has 15 residues. The CDR3 bases are TGTGCCAGCAGCTTAACGGGAGTGGGACAAGAGACCCAGTACTTC. This encodes CASSLTGVGQETQYF.

The rearrangement links TRBV12-3 or TRBV12-4 to TRBJ2-2; TRBD2 aligns across 9 bases. The CDR3 spans 17 residues. With V trimmed by 6 bases and J by 1 base, 9 bases remained unmatched. The CDR3 bases are TGTGCCAGCAGCCTTCCCCGACTAGCGGAGAACACCGGGGAGCTGTTTTTT. This codes for CASSLPRLAENTGELFF.

The chain uses TRBV2 and TRBJ1-3; the D gene is possibly TRBD1 (5 bases). V was clipped by 6 bases and J by 0 bases, with 15 bases between them. The length of the CDR3 is 16 residues. Germline CDR1 reads SNHLY; CDR2 reads FYNNEI. The CDR3 sequence is CASRSGTATSGNTIYF. CDR3 nucleotides: TGTGCCAGCAGGTCCGGGACCGCGACCTCTGGAAACACCATATATTTT.

The chain employs TRBV19 and TRBJ1-1; no firm D call. CDR1 is LNHDA and CDR2 is SQIVND in the germline V gene (reference sequence). This CDR3 is 11 amino acids long. V was cut by 7 bases and J by 7 bases, with 10 bases left in between. This CDR3 reads CASTSVGEAFF. DNA for the CDR3: TGTGCCAGTACCTCCGTGGGTGAAGCTTTCTTT.

Points on this clonotype: An end of the junction differs from the germline gene, which may be a read error. CDR3 nucleotides: TGTGCCACCAGCAGAGTGGCAGGGATGAGCACTGAAGTTTTCTTT. Translating it yields CATSRVAGMSTEVFF. The chain uses TRBV15 and TRBJ1-1; a weak D match, TRBD1 (5 bases). Germline loops: CDR1 LNHNV, CDR2 YYDKDF (reference sequence). The CDR3 is 15 residues long.

This clonotype came up many times. The rearrangement links TRBV13 to TRBJ2-7; 8 nucleotides match TRBD1. This CDR3 has 14 amino acids. Germline-derived CDR1 and CDR2 are PRHDT and FYEKMQ (reference sequence). Germline trimming cut 6 bases from V and 2 bases from J; bases unmatched to any gene: 6. CDR3 loop: CASSLRTGTYEQYF. The CDR3 DNA sequence: TGTGCCAGCAGTCTCCGGACAGGGACCTACGAGCAGTACTTC.

The CDR3 DNA reads TGTGCCAGCAGCTCAGACATTTATAGCAATCAGCCCCAGCATTTT. It specifies CASSSDIYSNQPQHF. J is TRBJ1-5 and V is TRBV9, with no clear D. V was cut by 4 bases and J by 0 bases, with 11 bases left in between. Looked up from germline, CDR1 is SGDLS and CDR2 is YYNGEE. The CDR3 has 15 residues.

A note on this clonotype: This could be a read error, since a much larger clone is one nucleotide away. This chain uses TRBV3-1 with TRBJ2-2; D not certain. V lost 6 bases to trimming and J lost 0 bases, with 5 bases between them. Germline V gene data show CDR1 as LGHDT and CDR2 as YNNKEL (reference sequence). This CDR3 is 13 amino acids long. CDR3 protein: CASRPANTGELFF. DNA of the CDR3: TGTGCCAGCAGACCCGCGAACACCGGGGAGCTGTTTTTT. Supplemented by reference TRBV3-1 and TRBJ2-2, the full variable domain reads DTAVSQTPKYLVTQMGNDKSIKCEQNLGHDTMYWYKQDSKKFLKIMFSYNNKELIINETVPNRFSPKSPDKAHLNLHINSLELGDSAVYFCASRPANTGELFFGEGSRLTVL.

The V and J genes are TRBV6-5 and TRBJ2-7, with a weak D call TRBD1 (6 bases). CDR3 length: 15 amino acids. V was shortened by 3 bases and J by 0 bases, with 12 bases between the two germline ends. The germline CDR1 and CDR2 sequences are MNHEY and SVGAGI. The CDR3 nucleotides are TGTGCCAGCAGTTATGGAGAGGACAGCTCCTACGAGCAGTACTTC. Protein sequence: CASSYGEDSSYEQYF.

This clonotype appeared a few times. The chain recombines TRBV20-1 with TRBJ1-6; 11 bases are shared with TRBD1. The CDR3 totals 17 residues. From germline, CDR1 is DFQATT and CDR2 SNEGSKA (reference sequence). V dropped 2 bases and J dropped 1; count of bases not matched to a gene: 4. In DNA, the CDR3 is TGCAGTGCTAGACCCGGGACAGGGGGATCCTATAATTCACCCCTCCACTTT. It specifies CSARPGTGGSYNSPLHF.

There are a few counts of this clonotype. V is TRBV24-1 and J is TRBJ1-1; D is perhaps TRBD1 (5 bases). Per the germline V gene, CDR1 is KGHDR and CDR2 is SFDVKD. CDR3 length: 13 residues. The V gene lost 5 bases and the J gene lost 4 bases, with 10 bases spanning the gap. Here the CDR3 reads CATSGQGSTEAFF. The CDR3 nucleotides are TGTGCCACCAGTGGTCAGGGTAGCACTGAAGCTTTCTTT.

V usage is TRBV29-1 and J usage is TRBJ2-7, with D possibly matching TRBD1 (7 bases). The length of the CDR3 is 15 residues. The V end was cut by 5 bases, the J end by 1 base, with 18 bases between. Germline lookup yields CDR1 SQVTM and CDR2 ANQGSEA. The CDR3: CSVRGLTGSSYEQYF. The CDR3, as DNA: TGCAGCGTTCGGGGGCTGACAGGGAGTTCCTACGAGCAGTACTTC.

The genes are TRBV29-1 and TRBJ2-7; unclear D gene. Per the germline V gene, CDR1 is SQVTM and CDR2 is ANQGSEA. Trimming shortened V by 7 bases and J by 0 bases, and 10 bases separated the two germline ends. The CDR3 has 12 residues. The chain's CDR3 is CSGVTNSYEQYF. The CDR3 DNA follows: TGCAGCGGTGTGACAAACTCCTACGAGCAGTACTTC.